The 8 T cell receptor beta chains below all came from one sample that was sequenced in a study of T-cell reconstitution after alpha-beta-depleted transplantation in children. It was with unique molecular identifiers that the TCRbeta library was prepared. Each CDR3 protein is one row after TCRdb ran MiXCR on the PCR reads. The data show about 400,000 distinct CDR3 sequences, 20% seen once. The source was PBMCs from the stem cell graft donor, collected from the stem cell graft. These TCRs come from a human donor who donated a stem cell graft to a child with acute myeloid leukemia.

The sample holds a few counts of this clonotype. This rearrangement joins TRBV27 to TRBJ1-2, with 9 bases fitting TRBD1. There are 15 residues in the CDR3. The junction had 6 bases not matched to a gene; V was cut back by 5 bases and J by 2 bases. Looked up from germline, CDR1 is MNHEY and CDR2 is SMNVEV (reference sequence). Written as DNA, the CDR3 is TGTGCCAGCAGTCCCAAGACAGGGGGGAACTATGGCTACACCTTC. It translates to CASSPKTGGNYGYTF.

In its sample, this clonotype was seen many times. CDR3 protein: CASSFVATEAFF. The CDR3 DNA reads TGTGCCAGCAGTTTCGTGGCCACTGAAGCTTTCTTT. This chain joins TRBV28 and TRBJ1-1, with D hard to call. The germline CDR1 and CDR2 sequences are MDHEN and SYDVKM. The CDR3 is 12 amino acids. The V and J ends lost 3 bases and 4 bases respectively, with 6 bases between them.

This clonotype appeared a few times. This chain uses TRBV4-1 with TRBJ2-3, with 7 bases fitting TRBD1. Trimming took 4 bases from V and 4 from J; bases not matched to a gene: 5. CDR3 length equals 14 residues. CDR1 is MGHRA and CDR2 is YSYEKL in the germline V gene. For the CDR3, the DNA is TGCGCCAGCAGCCTCGACAGGGTTGCAGATACGCAGTATTTT. It is translated as CASSLDRVADTQYF.

V gene TRBV5-8 combines with J gene TRBJ2-5; 14 nucleotides line up with TRBD2. The CDR3 spans 17 residues. CDR1 and CDR2 from the germline V gene are SGHTS and YDEGEE. V shed 0 bases and J 5 bases; nucleotides not matched to a gene: 6. Here the CDR3 DNA reads TGTGCCAGCAGCTTGGCTCGGGGACTAGCGGGAGTGGAGACCCAGTACTTC. Its translation is CASSLARGLAGVETQYF.

The chain carries TRBV6-1 and TRBJ2-7; D call uncertain. The CDR3 spans 19 residues. Germline CDR1 MNHNS, CDR2 SASEGT. Trimming took 8 bases from V and 0 from J, leaving 29 bases between them. The CDR3 loop reads CASPTFFSSTIPSSYEQYF. CDR3 DNA: TGTGCCAGCCCCACCTTCTTTTCTTCAACTATTCCGAGCTCCTACGAGCAGTACTTC.

This chain connects TRBV7-8 to TRBJ1-2; no clear D. The V and J ends lost 3 bases and 4 bases respectively, with 12 bases between them. Germline CDR1 SGHVS, CDR2 FQNEAQ. CDR3 length: 14 residues. CDR3 sequence (DNA): TGTGCCAGCAGCTTTTCCCGAGACACCTATGGCTACACCTTC. This codes for CASSFSRDTYGYTF.

The J gene is TRBJ1-5, the V gene TRBV5-6; 9 nucleotides align to TRBD1. The CDR3 has 13 residues. J lost 7 bases, V lost 4 bases, and 3 bases had no gene match. Germline V gene sequence: CDR1 SGHDT, CDR2 YYEEEE. For the CDR3, the DNA is TGTGCCAGCAGCACCGGGACAGGGCAGCCCCAGCATTTT. This gives the protein CASSTGTGQPQHF. Supplemented by reference TRBV5-6 and TRBJ1-5, the full variable domain reads DAGVTQSPTHLIKTRGQQVTLRCSPKSGHDTVSWYQQALGQGPQFIFQYYEEEERQRGNFPDRFSGHQFPNYSSELNVNALLLGDSALYLCASSTGTGQPQHFGDGTRLSIL.

The rearrangement joins TRBV3-1 to TRBJ1-4; no firm D call. The germline V gene encodes CDR1 LGHDT and CDR2 YNNKEL (reference sequence). The CDR3 spans 17 residues. V lost 1 base, J lost 0 bases, and 12 bases lay in between. The CDR3 DNA sequence: TGTGCCAGCAGCCAAGTTGACACACGTGCAACTAATGAAAAACTGTTTTTT. Residues: CASSQVDTRATNEKLFF.